This is a list of T cell receptor beta chains from one sample in a study of identical twins. MiXCR, applied by TCRdb to the 5' RACE reads, yields one record per CDR3 protein. Of approximately 250,000 distinct CDR3 sequences in the sample, 6% to 7% are singletons; the top ten hold roughly 14%. Another study also made use of these data, one on T cells expressing NK-cell markers.

What was sequenced was CD8+ T cells sorted from blood. These receptor sequences come from a woman younger than 35 in good health. Each CDR3 is given with its conserved first and last residue. D genes are given only for firm matches. The listing skips clone size in some rows; elsewhere it reads once, few, many or a size class.

CDR3nt,CDR3aa,v_gene,d_gene,len,j_gene,abundance
TGCAGTGCTGAGACTAGCGGGGTTTACAATGAGCAGTTCTTC,CSAETSGVYNEQFF,TRBV20-1,TRBD2,14,TRBJ2-1,many
TGTGCCAGCAGCTTACTGGTGGGATTCAATGAGCAGTTCTTC,CASSLLVGFNEQFF,TRBV7-9,NA,14,TRBJ2-1,NA
TGTGCCACCAGTGATCCAACTAATGAAAAACTGTTTTTT,CATSDPTNEKLFF,TRBV24-1,NA,13,TRBJ1-4,many
TGTGCCAGCAGCTTAGAGGCTGGAAACTCCTACGAGCAGTACTTC,CASSLEAGNSYEQYF,TRBV7-6,NA,15,TRBJ2-7,NA
TGTGCCAGCAGCCTTTTTCTTAGCGGGAGGGCCTCTGAGCAGTTCTTC,CASSLFLSGRASEQFF,TRBV9,TRBD2,16,TRBJ2-1,NA
TGCAGCGTTGTCCTAGCCGGGGACAATGAGCAGTTCTTC,CSVVLAGDNEQFF,TRBV29-1,NA,13,TRBJ2-1,many
TGCAGTGCTAGAGGGACAGGACGCGGGGAGGCTTTCTTT,CSARGTGRGEAFF,TRBV20-1,TRBD1,13,TRBJ1-1,many
TGTGCCAGCAGCGCCGGACAGGTCTATGGCTACACCTTC,CASSAGQVYGYTF,TRBV7-2,TRBD1,13,TRBJ1-2,few
TGTGCCAGCAGTTACCCGGGTAGGAGCGGGTCCCCAGATACGCAGTATTTT,CASSYPGRSGSPDTQYF,TRBV6-2/TRBV6-3,NA,17,TRBJ2-3,NA
TGTGCCAGCAGCTTTGGGCCCCGGGACGTCTATGGCTACACCTTC,CASSFGPRDVYGYTF,TRBV7-8,NA,15,TRBJ1-2,few
TGTGCCAGTAGTCGATCCCTGGTATTGGGACAGGGGGTATCAGGGGAGCTGTTTTTT,CASSRSLVLGQGVSGELFF,TRBV19,TRBD1,19,TRBJ2-2,many
TGCAGTGCTAGATCGGGACAGGGGTATACCGGGGAGCTGTTTTTT,CSARSGQGYTGELFF,TRBV20-1,TRBD1,15,TRBJ2-2,many
TGCAGTGCTAGAGACAAGAAGACAGGGGCTAAAACTAATGAAAAACTGTTTTTT,CSARDKKTGAKTNEKLFF,TRBV20-1,TRBD1,18,TRBJ1-4,NA
TGTGCCAGCAGCTTAAGGCTTAGGGGTGAGAGATTCTTC,CASSLRLRGERFF,TRBV7-2,NA,13,TRBJ2-1,few
TGTGCCAGCAACTTTGGCCTAGCGGGAGACGAGCAGTACTTC,CASNFGLAGDEQYF,TRBV5-6,TRBD2,14,TRBJ2-7,many
TGTGCCAGCAGCATACTAGCGGGAATAAATATGGAACAGGATGAGCAGTTCTTC,CASSILAGINMEQDEQFF,TRBV3-1,TRBD2,18,TRBJ2-1,NA
TGTGCCAGCACAAACCGGGAGACCCAGTACTTC,CASTNRETQYF,TRBV6-5,NA,11,TRBJ2-5,few
TGCGCCAGCAGCCAAGTGGGAACCGGGACTAGCGGGAACGAGCAGTACTTC,CASSQVGTGTSGNEQYF,TRBV4-1,TRBD2,17,TRBJ2-7,many
TGTGCCAGCAGCTTAGAGGTGTCGGATACGCAGTATTTT,CASSLEVSDTQYF,TRBV7-3,NA,13,TRBJ2-3,few
TGTGCCAGCTCACCACCTAGTAGCAATCAGCCCCAGCATTTT,CASSPPSSNQPQHF,TRBV18,NA,14,TRBJ1-5,once
TGTGCCAGCAGGGGCAGCGACCAAGCCAAAAACATTCAGTACTTC,CASRGSDQAKNIQYF,TRBV14,NA,15,TRBJ2-4,few
TGTGCCAGCGGCTGGCAGGGCGGACCAGATACGCAGTATTTT,CASGWQGGPDTQYF,TRBV6-1,NA,14,TRBJ2-3,few
TGTGCCCTGGACGACCAATACACAGATACGCAGTATTTT,CALDDQYTDTQYF,TRBV30,NA,13,TRBJ2-3,NA
TGTGCCATCAGTGAGTTCGGGACTAGCGGTACCGGGGAGCTGTTTTTT,CAISEFGTSGTGELFF,TRBV10-3,TRBD2,16,TRBJ2-2,few
TGTGCCAGCAGACAGACAGGGGGAGGTGATGAAGCTTTCTTT,CASRQTGGGDEAFF,TRBV6-2/TRBV6-3,TRBD1,14,TRBJ1-1,NA
TGCGCCAGCAGCTTGGAAGGTAGCGGGGCCTATGGGGCAGATACGCAGTATTTT,CASSLEGSGAYGADTQYF,TRBV5-1,TRBD2,18,TRBJ2-3,NA
TGCAGCGTTGGCGGGGTCCAAAACGAGCAGTACTTC,CSVGGVQNEQYF,TRBV29-1,NA,12,TRBJ2-7,few
TGCGCCAGCAGTGAGGGGCGACCCTACGAGCAGTACTTC,CASSEGRPYEQYF,TRBV10-1,NA,13,TRBJ2-7,NA